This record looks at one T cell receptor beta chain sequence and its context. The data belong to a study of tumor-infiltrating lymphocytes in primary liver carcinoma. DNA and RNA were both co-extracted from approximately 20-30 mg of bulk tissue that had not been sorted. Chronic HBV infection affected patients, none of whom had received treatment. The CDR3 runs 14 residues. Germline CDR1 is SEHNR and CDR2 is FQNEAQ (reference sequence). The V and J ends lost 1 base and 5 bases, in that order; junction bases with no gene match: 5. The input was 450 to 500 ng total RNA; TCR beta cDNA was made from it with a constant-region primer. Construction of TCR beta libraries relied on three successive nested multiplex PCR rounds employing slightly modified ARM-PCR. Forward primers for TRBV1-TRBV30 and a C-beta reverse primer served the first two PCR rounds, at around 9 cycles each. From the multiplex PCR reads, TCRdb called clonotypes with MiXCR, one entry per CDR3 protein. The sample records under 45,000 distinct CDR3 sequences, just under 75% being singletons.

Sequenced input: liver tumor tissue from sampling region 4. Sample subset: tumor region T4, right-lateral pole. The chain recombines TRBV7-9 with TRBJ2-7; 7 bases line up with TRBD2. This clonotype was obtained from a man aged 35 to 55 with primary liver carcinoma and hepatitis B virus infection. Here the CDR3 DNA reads TGTGCCAGCAGCTTAGGACGGGGGGTCCACGAGCAGTACTTC. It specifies CASSLGRGVHEQYF. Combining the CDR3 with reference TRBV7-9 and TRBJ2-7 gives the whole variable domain DTGVSQNPRHKITKRGQNVTFRCDPISEHNRLYWYRQTLGQGPEFLTYFQNEAQLEKSRLLSDRFSAERPKGSFSTLEIQRTEQGDSAMYLCASSLGRGVHEQYFGPGTRLTVT.